Each of the 4 T cell receptor beta chains below was sequenced from the same sample in a study of blood T cell repertoires in COVID-19. This table comes from immunoSEQ multiplex PCR, and its TCRdb copy is limited to in-frame clones, with some not included. Here the sample spans fewer than 500,000 clones, roughly 90% being singletons. Sequenced input: PBMCs or T cells enriched from blood (not recorded which). These TCRs come from a woman between 18 and 29 years old who had recovered from COVID-19.

This clone showed up just a few times. Other DNA sequences in the same sample also yield this CDR3. The chain uses TRBV19 and TRBJ1-1; possible D gene TRBD1, 6 bases. Germline lookup yields CDR1 LNHDA and CDR2 SQIVND (reference sequence). V gave up 5 bases and J gave up 5 bases, with 15 bases separating them. This CDR3 contains 14 residues. The CDR3 region is CASSPGQWGTEAFF. For the CDR3, the DNA is TGTGCCAGTAGTCCCGGACAGTGGGGAACTGAAGCTTTCTTT.

The gene calls are TRBV27 and TRBJ2-3; tentative D call: TRBD1 (6 bases). In germline, CDR1 is MNHEY, CDR2 SMNVEV (reference sequence). Trimming shortened V by 5 bases and J by 8 bases, and 14 bases separated the two germline ends. The CDR3 has 13 residues. The CDR3 loop reads CASSPYRDGTQYF. Here the CDR3 DNA reads TGTGCCAGCAGTCCCTACAGGGATGGTACGCAGTATTTT.

This chain links TRBV5-1 with TRBJ2-3; 10 nucleotides line up with TRBD2. There are 18 residues in the CDR3. With V trimmed by 4 bases and J by 6 bases, 17 bases remained unmatched. Germline CDR1 reads SGHRS; CDR2 reads YFSETQ. The CDR3: CASSPEGVERGGSDTQYF. The DNA of the CDR3 is TGCGCCAGCAGCCCAGAAGGGGTTGAGCGGGGGGGCTCTGATACGCAGTATTTT.

The chain joins TRBV4-1 to TRBJ1-1, with TRBD1 matching over 8 bases. The CDR3 runs to 14 residues. The V gene end was trimmed by 4 bases and the J gene end by 5 bases; junction bases not matched to a gene: 6. Germline V gene sequence: CDR1 MGHRA, CDR2 YSYEKL. The CDR3 region is CASSPTGERTEAFF. DNA of the CDR3: TGCGCCAGCAGCCCGACAGGGGAGCGGACTGAAGCTTTCTTT.